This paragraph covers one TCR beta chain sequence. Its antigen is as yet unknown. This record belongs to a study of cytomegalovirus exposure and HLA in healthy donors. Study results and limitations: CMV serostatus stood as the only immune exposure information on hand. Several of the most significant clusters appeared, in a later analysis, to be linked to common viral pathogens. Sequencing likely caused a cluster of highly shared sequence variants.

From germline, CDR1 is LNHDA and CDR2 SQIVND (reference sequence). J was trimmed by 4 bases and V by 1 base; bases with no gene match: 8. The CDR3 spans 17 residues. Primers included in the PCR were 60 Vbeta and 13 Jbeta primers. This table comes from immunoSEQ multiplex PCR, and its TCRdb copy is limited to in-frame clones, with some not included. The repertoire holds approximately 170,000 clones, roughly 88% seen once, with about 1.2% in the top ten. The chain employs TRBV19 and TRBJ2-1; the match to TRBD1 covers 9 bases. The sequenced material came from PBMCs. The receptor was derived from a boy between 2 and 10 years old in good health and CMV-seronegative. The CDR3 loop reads CASSIVSGTGYYNEQFF. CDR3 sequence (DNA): TGTGCCAGTAGTATAGTTTCCGGGACAGGGTATTACAATGAGCAGTTCTTC.